This T cell receptor (beta chain) appears in the sequencing data of a study of early T cells in non-severe SARS-CoV-2 infection. Individual cDNA molecules were tagged with unique molecular identifiers. TCRdb called the 5' RACE reads again in MiXCR, with one record for every CDR3 protein. Counted here are 99,000 or so distinct CDR3 sequences, roughly 15% occurring once; the ten biggest clones make up roughly 1.3%. The V and J ends lost 3 bases and 2 bases respectively, with 7 bases between them. From germline, CDR1 is ENHRY and CDR2 SYGVKD. The CDR3 has 13 amino acids. This receptor was identified in an adult who was a healthcare worker with PCR-confirmed SARS-CoV-2 infection or an uninfected control (not recorded which). The sequenced sample consisted of whole blood. This sequence joins TRBV10-3 and TRBJ2-5; D gene ambiguous. The DNA for the CDR3 is TGTGCCATCAGTGAATGGGGACAAGAGACCCAGTACTTC. This encodes CAISEWGQETQYF.